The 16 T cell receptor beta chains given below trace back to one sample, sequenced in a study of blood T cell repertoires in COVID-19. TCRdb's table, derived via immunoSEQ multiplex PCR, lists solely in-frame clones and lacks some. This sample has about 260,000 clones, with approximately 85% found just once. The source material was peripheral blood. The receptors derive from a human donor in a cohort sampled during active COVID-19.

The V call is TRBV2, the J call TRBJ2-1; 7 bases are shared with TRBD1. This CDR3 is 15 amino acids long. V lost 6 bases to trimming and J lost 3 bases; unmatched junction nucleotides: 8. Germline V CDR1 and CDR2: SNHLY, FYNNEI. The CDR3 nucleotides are TGTGCCAGCAGGGAGACAGGGAACGGCTACAATGAGCAGTTCTTC. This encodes CASRETGNGYNEQFF.

CDR3 amino acids: CASRPITGTVVTEAFF. In nucleotides, the CDR3 is TGTGCCAGCAGACCAATCACCGGGACAGTAGTCACTGAAGCTTTCTTT. The V call is TRBV7-8, the J call TRBJ1-1; TRBD1 matches at 7 bases. Germline CDR1 reads SGHVS; CDR2 reads FQNEAQ. This CDR3 contains 16 residues. Trimming removed 6 bases from V and 4 bases from J; junction bases left unmatched: 14.

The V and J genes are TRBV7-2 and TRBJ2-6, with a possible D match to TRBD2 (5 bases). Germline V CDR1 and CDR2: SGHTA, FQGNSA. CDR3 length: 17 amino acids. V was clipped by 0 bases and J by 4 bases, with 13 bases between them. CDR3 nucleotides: TGTGCCAGCAGCTTAGCGCTGGAGGTGGCAGGGGCCAACGTCCTGACTTTC. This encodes CASSLALEVAGANVLTF.

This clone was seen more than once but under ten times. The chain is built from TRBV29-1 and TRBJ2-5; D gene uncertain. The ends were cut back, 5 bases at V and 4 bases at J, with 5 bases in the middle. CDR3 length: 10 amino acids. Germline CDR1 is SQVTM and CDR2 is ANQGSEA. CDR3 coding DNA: TGCAGCGTTAAGAGAGAGACCCAGTACTTC. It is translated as CSVKRETQYF.

The CDR3 DNA follows: TGTGCCAGCAGCAAGGACAGGGAACCCTACAATGAGCAGTTCTTC. This codes for CASSKDREPYNEQFF. The chain recombines TRBV6-6 with TRBJ2-1, with TRBD1 matching 8 bases. This CDR3 region has 15 residues. Germline CDR1 MNHNY, CDR2 SVGAGI (reference sequence). The ends lost 6 bases at V and 2 bases at J; junction bases unmatched: 6.

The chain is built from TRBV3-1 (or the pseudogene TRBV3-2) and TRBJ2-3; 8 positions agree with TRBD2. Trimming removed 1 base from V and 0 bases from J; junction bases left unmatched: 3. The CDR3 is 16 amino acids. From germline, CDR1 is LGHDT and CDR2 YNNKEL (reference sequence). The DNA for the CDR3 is TGTGCCAGCAGCCAAGTAGCGGGGTTTAGCACAGATACGCAGTATTTT. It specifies CASSQVAGFSTDTQYF.

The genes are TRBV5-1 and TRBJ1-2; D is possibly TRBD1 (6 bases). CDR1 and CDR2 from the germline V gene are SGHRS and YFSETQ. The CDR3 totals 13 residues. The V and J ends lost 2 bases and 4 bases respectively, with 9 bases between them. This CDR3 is CASSLPGAYGYTF. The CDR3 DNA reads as TGCGCCAGCAGCTTACCAGGGGCCTATGGCTACACCTTC.

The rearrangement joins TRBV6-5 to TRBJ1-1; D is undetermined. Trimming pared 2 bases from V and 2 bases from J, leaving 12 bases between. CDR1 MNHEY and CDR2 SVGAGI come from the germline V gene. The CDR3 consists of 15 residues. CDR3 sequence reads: CASSYDQATNTEAFF. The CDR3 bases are TGTGCCAGCAGTTACGACCAGGCGACCAACACTGAAGCTTTCTTT.

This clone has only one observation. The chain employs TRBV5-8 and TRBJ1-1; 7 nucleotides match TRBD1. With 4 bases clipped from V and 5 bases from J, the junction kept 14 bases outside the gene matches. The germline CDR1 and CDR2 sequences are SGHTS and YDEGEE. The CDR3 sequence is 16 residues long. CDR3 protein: CASSLVQGWARTEAFF. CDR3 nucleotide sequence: TGTGCCAGCAGCCTTGTACAGGGGTGGGCGAGGACTGAAGCTTTCTTT.

For the CDR3, the DNA is TGCGCCAGCAGCTGGGGACAGGGAGGGTACAATGAGCAGTTCTTC. Amino acid sequence: CASSWGQGGYNEQFF. The chain links TRBV5-1 to TRBJ2-1, with TRBD1 identical over 9 bases. CDR3 length: 15 residues. V lost 3 bases to trimming and J lost 4 bases; unmatched junction nucleotides: 5. Germline V gives CDR1 SGHRS, CDR2 YFSETQ.

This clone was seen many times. The CDR3 DNA reads TGCGCCAGCGGGGGACAGACTACCTACGAGCAGTACTTC. Protein sequence: CASGGQTTYEQYF. J is TRBJ2-7 and V is TRBV10-2, with TRBD1 matching over 7 bases. The V gene end was trimmed by 8 bases and the J gene end by 2 bases; junction bases not matched to a gene: 6. There are 13 residues in the CDR3. Germline lookup yields CDR1 WSHSY and CDR2 SAAADI.

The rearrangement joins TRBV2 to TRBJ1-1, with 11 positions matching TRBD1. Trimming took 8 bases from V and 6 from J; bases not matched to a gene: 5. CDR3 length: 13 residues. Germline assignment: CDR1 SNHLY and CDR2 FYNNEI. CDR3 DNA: TGTGCCAGCCGGACAGGGGGCTTCGCTGAAGCTTTCTTT. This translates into CASRTGGFAEAFF.

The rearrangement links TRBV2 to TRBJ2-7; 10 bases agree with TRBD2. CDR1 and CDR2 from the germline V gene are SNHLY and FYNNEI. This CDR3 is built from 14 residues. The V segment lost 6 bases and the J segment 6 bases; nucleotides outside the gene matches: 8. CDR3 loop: CASRQIAGGPEQYF. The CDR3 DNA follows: TGTGCCAGCAGACAAATAGCGGGAGGTCCCGAGCAGTACTTC. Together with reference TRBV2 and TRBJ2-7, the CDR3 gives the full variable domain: EPEVTQTPSHQVTQMGQEVILRCVPISNHLYFYWYRQILGQKVEFLVSFYNNEISEKSEIFDDQFSVERPDGSNFTLKIRSTKLEDSAMYFCASRQIAGGPEQYFGPGTRLTVT.

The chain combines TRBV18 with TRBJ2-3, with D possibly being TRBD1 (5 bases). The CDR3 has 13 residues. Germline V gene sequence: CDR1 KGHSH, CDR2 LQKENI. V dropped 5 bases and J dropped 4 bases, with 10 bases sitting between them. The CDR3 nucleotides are TGTGCCAGCTCATCGGTAGGGGCAGATACGCAGTATTTT. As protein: CASSSVGADTQYF.

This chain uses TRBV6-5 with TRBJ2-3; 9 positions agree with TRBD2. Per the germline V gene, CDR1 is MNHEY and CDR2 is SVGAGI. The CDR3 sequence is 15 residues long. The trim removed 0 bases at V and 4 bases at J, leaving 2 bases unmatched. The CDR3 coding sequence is TGTGCCAGCAGTTACTCGGGACTAGCATCAGATACGCAGTATTTT. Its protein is CASSYSGLASDTQYF.

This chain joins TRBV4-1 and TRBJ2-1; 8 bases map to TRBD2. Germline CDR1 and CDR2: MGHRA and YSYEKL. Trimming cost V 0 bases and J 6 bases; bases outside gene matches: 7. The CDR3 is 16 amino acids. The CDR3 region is CASSQEGLEVFNEQFF. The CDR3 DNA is TGCGCCAGCAGCCAAGAGGGACTAGAGGTCTTCAATGAGCAGTTCTTC.